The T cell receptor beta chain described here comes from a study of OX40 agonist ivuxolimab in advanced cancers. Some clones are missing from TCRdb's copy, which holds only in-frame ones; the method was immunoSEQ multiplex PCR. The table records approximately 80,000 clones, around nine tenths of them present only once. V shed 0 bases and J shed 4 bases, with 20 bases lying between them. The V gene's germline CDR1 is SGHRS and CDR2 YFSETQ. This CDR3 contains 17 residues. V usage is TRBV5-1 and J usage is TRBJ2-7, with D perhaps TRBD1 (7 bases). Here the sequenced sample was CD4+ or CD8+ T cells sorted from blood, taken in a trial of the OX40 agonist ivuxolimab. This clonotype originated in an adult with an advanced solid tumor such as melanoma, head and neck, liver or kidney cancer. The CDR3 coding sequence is TGCGCCAGCAGCTTGGTCGGTCAGGGGGGACCCTGGTACGAGCAGTACTTC. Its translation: CASSLVGQGGPWYEQYF.